Presented here are 31 T cell receptor beta chains from one specimen sequenced in a study of blood T cell repertoires in COVID-19. Clones were read by immunoSEQ multiplex PCR, and TCRdb kept only the in-frame ones, dropping some. In the table there are some 160,000 clones, around 81% of which are singletons. Material for sequencing was peripheral blood. Every receptor here comes from a woman aged 45-59 years with acute or convalescent COVID-19.

V and J are TRBV10-3 and TRBJ2-2, with 9 bases identical to TRBD2. The CDR3 length is 14 residues. The germline V gene has CDR1 ENHRY and CDR2 SYGVKD. Trimming removed 5 bases from V and 7 bases from J; junction bases left unmatched: 5. The CDR3 region has the DNA TGTGCCATCAGTCGCGGGGGGGCTAACGGGGAGCTGTTTTTT. Translation: CAISRGGANGELFF.

This clone was detected once. The chain uses TRBV5-1 and TRBJ2-3, with 8 nucleotides matching TRBD2. This CDR3 has 15 residues. With V trimmed by 3 bases and J by 5 bases, 8 bases remained unmatched. Per germline, CDR1 SGHRS and CDR2 YFSETQ. The CDR3 nucleotides are TGCGCCAGCAGCTCTCCGGGACTAGGGGTAGATACGCAGTATTTT. This encodes CASSSPGLGVDTQYF.

The rearrangement joins TRBV11-1 to TRBJ1-4, with D perhaps TRBD1 (6 bases). Trimming removed 3 bases at V and 6 bases at J, with 11 bases between. The germline V gene encodes CDR1 SGHAT and CDR2 FQDESV (reference sequence). This CDR3 comprises 14 residues. This chain's CDR3 is CASSLSGVDEKLFF. The CDR3 coding sequence is TGTGCCAGCAGCTTGTCAGGGGTGGATGAAAAACTGTTTTTT.

This clone has only one observation. The genes are TRBV27 and TRBJ2-3; 7 bases are shared with TRBD1. The CDR3 has 14 residues. The J segment lost 2 bases and the V segment lost 7 bases, leaving 6 bases of the junction unmatched. Germline loops: CDR1 MNHEY, CDR2 SMNVEV (reference sequence). The CDR3 DNA reads TGTGCCAGCAAACGGACAGGATCCACAGATACGCAGTATTTT. Protein product: CASKRTGSTDTQYF.

This sequence joins TRBV18 and TRBJ1-2; tentative D call: TRBD1 (6 bases). CDR1 and CDR2 (germline): KGHSH, LQKENI. The CDR3 sequence is 13 residues long. Trimming took off 8 bases at V and 10 bases at J, with 20 bases between the two ends. In DNA, the CDR3 is TGTGCCAGCCGACGCGAGGGGGGGGAGGACTACACCTTC. Translated: CASRREGGEDYTF.

This clone was seen once. This CDR3 is CASSSLSHTQYF. The CDR3 bases are TGTGCCAGCAGTTCCCTTAGTCATACGCAGTATTTT. This rearrangement joins TRBV6-2 or TRBV6-3 to TRBJ2-3; D is unresolved. The ends were cut back, 4 bases at V and 7 bases at J, with 9 bases in the middle. The CDR3 covers 12 residues. CDR1 and CDR2 (germline): MNHEY, SVGEGT.

The J gene is TRBJ1-6, the V gene TRBV7-2; D remains unclear. V lost 2 bases to trimming and J lost 4 bases, with 12 bases between them. The germline CDR1 and CDR2 sequences are SGHTA and FQGNSA. The CDR3 loop spans 16 amino acids. The CDR3 is CASSLRAGTYNSPLHF. Here the CDR3 DNA reads TGTGCCAGCAGCTTACGGGCGGGTACTTATAATTCACCCCTCCACTTT.

This chain uses TRBV3-1 (or the pseudogene TRBV3-2) with TRBJ2-5; 12 bases map to TRBD2. Germline V gene sequence: CDR1 LGHDT, CDR2 YNNKEL (reference sequence). The CDR3 loop spans 17 amino acids. V lost 6 bases, J lost 3 bases, and 11 bases stayed unmatched. CDR3 amino acids: CASRGLAGWSIEETQYF. CDR3 sequence (DNA): TGTGCCAGCAGAGGACTAGCGGGGTGGTCTATCGAAGAGACCCAGTACTTC.

The gene calls are TRBV18 and TRBJ2-3; TRBD2 might be the D (5 bases). The CDR3 consists of 14 residues. Germline CDR1 KGHSH, CDR2 LQKENI. The ends were cut back, 3 bases at V and 7 bases at J, with 14 bases in the middle. CDR3 loop: CASSPPYSANTQYF. The CDR3 DNA reads as TGTGCCAGCTCACCGCCTTATAGCGCCAATACGCAGTATTTT.

V is TRBV7-8 and J is TRBJ2-3; 9 bases are a match to TRBD1. This CDR3 comprises 15 residues. From germline, CDR1 is SGHVS and CDR2 FQNEAQ. Trimming took 5 bases from V and 6 from J; bases not matched to a gene: 9. The CDR3 is CASSLRTGAGDTQYF. The CDR3 DNA reads TGTGCCAGCAGCCTACGGACAGGGGCTGGGGATACGCAGTATTTT.

V and J are TRBV7-9 and TRBJ1-5; D uncertain. V was clipped by 8 bases and J by 4 bases, with 12 bases between them. Germline V gene lookup returns CDR1 SEHNR and CDR2 FQNEAQ (reference sequence). The CDR3 spans 13 residues. CDR3 residues: CASSGGRNQPQHF. The CDR3 nucleotides read TGTGCCAGCTCAGGAGGGCGGAATCAGCCCCAGCATTTT.

The J gene is TRBJ2-3, the V gene TRBV7-7, with D possibly TRBD1 on 6 matching bases. Trimming removed 1 base from V and 3 bases from J, with 8 bases in between. The CDR3 extends over 14 amino acids. Germline V gives CDR1 SSHAT, CDR2 FNYEAQ (reference sequence). The DNA of the CDR3 is TGTGCCAGCAGCTTAGGGGGGCAGACAGATACGCAGTATTTT. Translating it yields CASSLGGQTDTQYF. The full variable domain, rest sourced from reference TRBV7-7 and TRBJ2-3, is GAGVSQSPRYKVTKRGQDVTLRCDPISSHATLYWYQQALGQGPEFLTYFNYEAQPDKSGLPSDRFSAERPEGSISTLTIQRTEQRDSAMYRCASSLGGQTDTQYFGPGTRLTVL.

Comment on this clone: The same CDR3 also results from other DNA sequences found in this sample. The chain couples TRBV18 to TRBJ1-5; 10 bases are a match to TRBD1. CDR3 length equals 14 residues. J was trimmed by 7 bases and V by 2 bases; bases with no gene match: 2. Germline loops: CDR1 KGHSH, CDR2 LQKENI. The CDR3 spells CASSPGQGGQPQHF. The CDR3 bases are TGTGCCAGCTCACCAGGACAGGGGGGCCAGCCCCAGCATTTT.

CDR3 sequence reads: CASSYSTRRGGLEQFF. The CDR3 DNA reads as TGTGCCAGCAGTTACTCAACCCGGCGGGGGGGCCTTGAGCAGTTCTTC. V gene TRBV6-2 or TRBV6-3 combines with J gene TRBJ2-1; TRBD2 matches 9 bases. CDR1 is MNHEY, CDR2 SVGEGT, per germline. The ends lost 0 bases at V and 9 bases at J; junction bases unmatched: 9. The CDR3 has 16 amino acids.

The chain uses TRBV24-1 and TRBJ1-4, with 10 bases that match TRBD1. CDR1 and CDR2 from the germline V gene are KGHDR and SFDVKD. With 4 bases clipped from V and 8 bases from J, the junction kept 9 bases outside the gene matches. This CDR3 region has 16 residues. The CDR3: CATSDPDGTGVEKLFF. CDR3 in DNA: TGTGCCACCAGTGACCCGGACGGGACAGGGGTAGAAAAACTGTTTTTT.

The rearrangement uses TRBV4-3 and TRBJ1-2, with 8 bases aligning to TRBD1. Germline V gives CDR1 LGHNA, CDR2 YSLEER. CDR3 size: 18 residues. V shed 0 bases, J shed 4 bases, and the junction held 13 bases outside the gene matches. The CDR3 is CASSQDWDPGTGIYGYTF. CDR3 in DNA: TGCGCCAGCAGCCAAGATTGGGACCCCGGGACAGGCATCTATGGCTACACCTTC.

The CDR3 region is CASQGTGELFF. DNA of the CDR3: TGTGCCAGCCAGGGTACCGGGGAGCTGTTTTTT. This chain uses TRBV10-3 with TRBJ2-2, with D possibly matching TRBD1 (5 bases). The germline CDR1 and CDR2 sequences are ENHRY and SYGVKD. The CDR3 sequence is 11 residues long. Trimming took 10 bases from V and 5 from J, leaving 8 bases between them.

V usage is TRBV6-5 and J usage is TRBJ2-7, with D possibly being TRBD1 (6 bases). From germline, CDR1 is MNHEY and CDR2 SVGAGI. The CDR3 totals 14 residues. Trimming removed 6 bases from V and 2 bases from J, with 14 bases in between. The CDR3 here is CASSNRESPYEQYF. CDR3 nucleotides: TGTGCCAGCAGCAACAGGGAATCCCCCTACGAGCAGTACTTC.

This chain connects TRBV19 to TRBJ1-2; TRBD1 matches at 11 bases. Germline assignment: CDR1 LNHDA and CDR2 SQIVND (reference sequence). The CDR3 sequence is 15 residues long. Trimming at V came to 3 bases and at J to 8 bases, leaving 8 bases not matched to a gene. The CDR3 reads CASSISRTGGDGYTF. DNA of the CDR3: TGTGCCAGTAGTATTAGTAGGACAGGGGGCGACGGCTACACCTTC.

The chain combines TRBV9 with TRBJ2-7; tentative D call: TRBD1 (5 bases). The end of the DNA fits TRBJ2-1 better, so the J call may be wrong. The V gene's germline CDR1 is SGDLS and CDR2 YYNGEE. This CDR3 comprises 17 residues. CDR3 bases: TGTGCCAGCAGCGCAGCCGAAGCAGGGATGTTATACAATGAGCAGTTCTTC. It translates to CASSAAEAGMLYNEQFF.

The chain combines TRBV11-3 with TRBJ1-1; the D is unclear. Deletions cut 4 bases from V and 2 bases from J, with 8 bases between. The CDR3 consists of 13 residues. Germline V lookup: CDR1 SGHNT, CDR2 YENEEA. CDR3 region: CASSSGPNTEAFF. For the CDR3, the DNA is TGTGCCAGCAGCTCGGGTCCAAACACTGAAGCTTTCTTT.

Concerning this clone itself: The sample has other DNA sequences that encode this CDR3 too. This chain connects TRBV5-1 to TRBJ1-4, with D maybe TRBD1 (5 bases). This CDR3 spans 14 amino acids. V was clipped by 0 bases and J by 8 bases, with 11 bases between them. Per the germline V gene, CDR1 is SGHRS and CDR2 is YFSETQ. The CDR3 nucleotides are TGCGCCAGCAGCTTGGGGCAGGGTGGCGAAAAACTGTTTTTT. This translates into CASSLGQGGEKLFF. Using reference TRBV5-1 and TRBJ1-4 for the parts outside the CDR3, the full variable domain is KAGVTQTPRYLIKTRGQQVTLSCSPISGHRSVSWYQQTPGQGLQFLFEYFSETQRNKGNFPGRFSGRQFSNSRSEMNVSTLELGDSALYLCASSLGQGGEKLFFGSGTQLSVL.

This chain uses TRBV6-1 with TRBJ2-1; D is possibly TRBD1 (5 bases). The germline V gene has CDR1 MNHNS and CDR2 SASEGT. This CDR3 is 15 amino acids long. The V and J ends lost 1 base and 3 bases respectively, with 10 bases between them. The CDR3 DNA sequence: TGTGCCAGCAGTGAAGTTCAGGGCCGCTACAATGAGCAGTTCTTC. Encoded protein: CASSEVQGRYNEQFF.

The chain links TRBV6-1 to TRBJ2-7; 8 nucleotides agree with TRBD2. CDR1 is MNHNS, CDR2 SASEGT, per germline. The J segment lost 3 bases and the V segment lost 1 base, leaving 8 bases of the junction unmatched. The CDR3 consists of 16 residues. In nucleotides, the CDR3 is TGTGCCAGCAGTGAAGTGTTGCGGGCGGGGGGCTACGAGCAGTACTTC. Its protein product is CASSEVLRAGGYEQYF.

V is TRBV14 and J is TRBJ2-1; 7 bases match TRBD2. Per germline, CDR1 SGHDN and CDR2 FVKESK. J lost 0 bases, V lost 0 bases, and 8 bases had no gene match. The CDR3 has 18 residues. This CDR3 is CASSQDFLAVGSYNEQFF. As DNA, the CDR3 is TGTGCCAGCAGCCAAGATTTCCTAGCGGTGGGCTCCTACAATGAGCAGTTCTTC. Drawing the rest from reference TRBV14 and TRBJ2-1, the complete variable domain is EAGVTQFPSHSVIEKGQTVTLRCDPISGHDNLYWYRRVMGKEIKFLLHFVKESKQDESGMPNNRFLAERTGGTYSTLKVQPAELEDSGVYFCASSQDFLAVGSYNEQFFGPGTRLTVL.

This clone was observed a single time. V gene TRBV12-3 or TRBV12-4 combines with J gene TRBJ2-3; no clear D. This CDR3 is 12 amino acids long. V was shortened by 3 bases and J by 1 base, with 2 bases between the two germline ends. CDR3 bases: TGTGCCAGCAGTTTCGGCACAGATACGCAGTATTTT. Translating gives CASSFGTDTQYF.

The chain is built from TRBV3-1 (or the pseudogene TRBV3-2) and TRBJ1-5; D gene unclear. In germline, CDR1 is LGHDT, CDR2 YNNKEL (reference sequence). V lost 0 bases and J 0 bases, leaving 6 bases between the germline ends. CDR3 size: 15 residues. The CDR3 DNA reads as TGTGCCAGCAGCCAAGACGTCTATAGCAATCAGCCCCAGCATTTT. It is translated as CASSQDVYSNQPQHF.

The chain is built from TRBV7-2 and TRBJ1-1, with D perhaps TRBD1 (6 bases). The length of the CDR3 is 13 residues. The germline V and J ends were trimmed by 4 bases and 9 bases, with 15 bases remaining between them. Germline V lookup: CDR1 SGHTA, CDR2 FQGNSA. The CDR3 sequence: CASSSRGGEKAFF. The CDR3 region has the DNA TGTGCCAGCAGCTCGCGGGGGGGCGAAAAAGCTTTCTTT.

This clone has a handful of counts. The genes are TRBV28 and TRBJ2-5; D might be TRBD1 (5 bases). V lost 5 bases and J lost 2, with 12 bases in between. Looked up from germline, CDR1 is MDHEN and CDR2 is SYDVKM. CDR3 length: 14 residues. CDR3 bases: TGTGCCAGCAGTGGAACGACAGCGCAAGAGACCCAGTACTTC. Protein product: CASSGTTAQETQYF.

This clone was found a few times. The V gene is TRBV6-2 or TRBV6-3, the J gene TRBJ1-5; D remains ambiguous. Per germline, CDR1 MNHEY and CDR2 SVGEGT. V lost 2 bases and J lost 6, with 23 bases in between. The CDR3 runs to 18 residues. The CDR3 sequence is CASSYAWFREKTGQPQHF. The CDR3 DNA follows: TGTGCCAGCAGTTACGCTTGGTTTCGGGAGAAGACGGGTCAGCCCCAGCATTTT.

The chain recombines TRBV4-2 with TRBJ2-3; 10 nucleotides line up with TRBD2. V lost 4 bases to trimming and J lost 4 bases; unmatched junction nucleotides: 11. Germline V CDR1 and CDR2: LGHNA, YNFKEQ. CDR3 size: 17 residues. The chain's CDR3 is CASSRGGSGGAADTQYF. The CDR3, as DNA: TGTGCCAGCAGCCGAGGGGGAAGCGGGGGGGCGGCAGATACGCAGTATTTT.